This TCR beta chain was observed in a study of control samples from healthy donors and cancer patients. The length of the CDR3 is 13 residues. V was shortened by 2 bases and J by 13 bases, with 18 bases between the two germline ends. Germline values: CDR1 SGHRS, CDR2 YFSETQ. Sequenced by immunoSEQ multiplex PCR; TCRdb stores in-frame clones only, minus some. The sample contains about 160,000 clones, about 90% of which appear only once. Material: blood. J is TRBJ1-1 and V is TRBV5-1, with D possibly matching TRBD1 (6 bases). The clonotype was recovered from a woman younger than 45 in good health. As DNA, the CDR3 is TGCGCCAGCAGCTTAGAAGGGTCAGGGGAAAATTTCTTT. The encoded protein is CASSLEGSGENFF.